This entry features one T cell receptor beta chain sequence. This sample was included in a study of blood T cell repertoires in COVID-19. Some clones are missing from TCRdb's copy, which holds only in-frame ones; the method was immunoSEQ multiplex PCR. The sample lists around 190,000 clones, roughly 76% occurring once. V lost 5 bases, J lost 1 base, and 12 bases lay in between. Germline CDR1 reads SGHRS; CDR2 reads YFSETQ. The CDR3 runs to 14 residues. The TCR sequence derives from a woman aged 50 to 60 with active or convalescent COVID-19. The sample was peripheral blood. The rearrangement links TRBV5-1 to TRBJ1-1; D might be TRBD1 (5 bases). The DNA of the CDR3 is TGCGCCAGCAGGTCGACAGCCTCGAACACTGAAGCTTTCTTT. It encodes CASRSTASNTEAFF.